The subject of this entry is one T cell receptor (beta chain). The antigen is unknown. Healthy donors had no documented immune events, such as infections, while sampled. The CDR3 length is 15 residues. V gave up 5 bases and J gave up 7 bases, with 19 bases separating them. Germline V CDR1 and CDR2: SGHRS, YFSETQ. Using immunoSEQ multiplex PCR, the repertoire was profiled, and TCRdb retains in-frame clones only, with some absent. The data contain about 80,000 clones, 84% of them seen just once; the ten biggest clones take up around 19%. This record belongs to a study of identifying expanded T cells in peripheral blood. Study-wide results and limits: Across healthy donors, higher total template counts meant significantly greater roughly two-week count variance. Differentially abundant clones: around 1.2 between replicates, 16.4 at approximately 13 days, over 18 at four.

The sample was blood. This clonotype was obtained from a person aged 18 to 70 in good health. The chain employs TRBV5-1 and TRBJ1-3, with D maybe TRBD1 (5 bases). CDR3 coding DNA: TGCGCCAGCAGGACAATCAGGGTGACACCGAACACCATATATTTT. Translation: CASRTIRVTPNTIYF.